Each of the 14 T cell receptor beta chains below was sequenced from the same sample in a study of T cell responses to AZD1222 COVID-19 vaccine. The assay was immunoSEQ multiplex PCR, and TCRdb's table has in-frame clones only and misses some. The sample holds 150,000 or so clones, around 89% seen once. The specimen was peripheral blood, collected on day 0 of AZD1222 vaccination. Receptor source: an adult in good health.

This chain connects TRBV6-5 to TRBJ1-1, with D perhaps TRBD1 (5 bases). Germline lookup yields CDR1 MNHEY and CDR2 SVGAGI. V lost 11 bases, J lost 2 bases, and 15 bases lay in between. This CDR3 has 13 residues. CDR3 sequence: CASGAIPNTEAFF. The CDR3 nucleotides are TGTGCCTCCGGGGCGATCCCCAACACTGAAGCTTTCTTT.

The J gene is TRBJ1-3, the V gene TRBV6-5, with D possibly matching TRBD1 (6 bases). CDR1 and CDR2 (germline): MNHEY, SVGAGI. The V gene lost 8 bases and the J gene lost 4 bases, with 15 bases spanning the gap. This CDR3 is 14 amino acids long. The CDR3 DNA reads TGTGCCAGCGCAAGGGGGGGTTCGGGAAACACCATATATTTT. This encodes CASARGGSGNTIYF.

This clone was picked up a small number of times. The rearrangement joins TRBV7-9 to TRBJ1-2, with D uncertain. V lost 1 base and J 4 bases, leaving 7 bases between the germline ends. Germline V lookup: CDR1 SEHNR, CDR2 FQNEAQ (reference sequence). The CDR3 consists of 13 residues. CDR3 in amino acids: CASSLGSTYGYTF. As DNA, the CDR3 is TGTGCCAGCAGCTTAGGCAGTACCTATGGCTACACCTTC.

This clone was recorded only once. The genes are TRBV5-1 and TRBJ2-4; D possibly corresponds to TRBD2 (5 bases). Germline CDR1 SGHRS, CDR2 YFSETQ. Trimming stripped 1 base from V and 1 base from J, with 9 bases between. The CDR3 length is 15 residues. The CDR3 here is CASSLPSGAKNIQYF. The CDR3 DNA follows: TGCGCCAGCAGCTTGCCCAGCGGTGCCAAAAACATTCAGTACTTC.

V usage is TRBV4-2 and J usage is TRBJ1-2; unclear D gene. V was shortened by 0 bases and J by 4 bases, with 9 bases between the two germline ends. The CDR3 is 14 residues long. Germline V lookup: CDR1 LGHNA, CDR2 YNFKEQ. The CDR3 region has the DNA TGTGCCAGCAGCCAAGATCGACTGACCTATGGCTACACCTTC. It encodes CASSQDRLTYGYTF.

The V call is TRBV4-1, the J call TRBJ2-7, with 7 bases aligning to TRBD1. CDR3 size: 15 residues. The germline gives CDR1 MGHRA, CDR2 YSYEKL. Trimming removed 4 bases from V and 2 bases from J; junction bases left unmatched: 8. CDR3 region: CASSLRDRATYEQYF. In DNA, the CDR3 is TGCGCCAGCAGCCTCCGAGACAGGGCTACCTACGAGCAGTACTTC.

This rearrangement joins TRBV6-2 or TRBV6-3 to TRBJ1-2, with a tentative D call TRBD1 (6 bases). The CDR3 length is 18 residues. Germline V gene lookup returns CDR1 MNHEY and CDR2 SVGEGT. Trimming shortened V by 0 bases and J by 4 bases, and 21 bases separated the two germline ends. For the CDR3, the DNA is TGTGCCAGCAGTTACTCGCCTACAAACAGGGAGATACTCTATGGCTACACCTTC. Translation gives CASSYSPTNREILYGYTF.

The V call is TRBV5-1, the J call TRBJ2-5; the D gene is possibly TRBD1 (7 bases). CDR3 size: 14 residues. Germline V gives CDR1 SGHRS, CDR2 YFSETQ. Trimming removed 4 bases at V and 1 base at J, with 11 bases between. The CDR3 DNA follows: TGCGCCAGCAGCGCGGGGACAGCCCAAGAGACCCAGTACTTC. The encoded protein is CASSAGTAQETQYF.

This clone was recorded only once. One junction end does not reproduce the germline sequence, and a read error may be involved. V usage is TRBV30 and J usage is TRBJ1-2; possible D gene TRBD1, 6 bases. The CDR3 has 11 residues. Germline CDR1 reads GTSNPN; CDR2 reads SVGIG (reference sequence). DNA of the CDR3: TGTGCCTGGAGGTCTGGGGGGCCCTTAATCTTC. Its translation: CAWRSGGPLIF.

As regards this clone: One junction end disagrees with the germline gene, perhaps due to a read error. The genes are TRBV12-3 or TRBV12-4 and TRBJ2-1, with D possibly called TRBD1 or TRBD2 (6 bases each). The CDR3 extends over 12 amino acids. The CDR3 bases are TGTGCCAGCAGTGGGTGGGGGGCCGATCACATCTTC. This sequence encodes CASSGWGADHIF.

This clone was picked up many times. This rearrangement joins TRBV6-5 to TRBJ2-5; 7 positions match TRBD2. Losses at the gene ends were 2 bases for V and 2 bases for J; bases not matched to a gene: 8. This CDR3 spans 16 amino acids. The germline V gene has CDR1 MNHEY and CDR2 SVGAGI. The CDR3 region is CASSYGSSGRQETQYF. The CDR3 DNA reads TGTGCCAGCAGTTACGGGTCTAGCGGAAGACAAGAGACCCAGTACTTC.

In its sample, this clone was seen once. This chain connects TRBV6-4 to TRBJ2-1, with D unclear. The length of the CDR3 is 13 residues. Deletions cut 6 bases from V and 2 bases from J, with 8 bases between. CDR1 is MRHNA, CDR2 SNTAGT, per germline. CDR3: CASSQSPYNEQFF. DNA for the CDR3: TGTGCCAGCAGCCAATCGCCCTACAATGAGCAGTTCTTC.

The V call is TRBV5-1, the J call TRBJ1-3, with 7 bases identical to TRBD1. The CDR3 runs to 14 residues. J was trimmed by 2 bases and V by 5 bases; bases with no gene match: 4. Germline CDR1 reads SGHRS; CDR2 reads YFSETQ. The CDR3 is CASRGQGAGNTIYF. The CDR3, as DNA: TGCGCCAGCAGAGGGCAGGGGGCTGGAAACACCATATATTTT. Drawing the rest from reference TRBV5-1 and TRBJ1-3, the complete variable domain is KAGVTQTPRYLIKTRGQQVTLSCSPISGHRSVSWYQQTPGQGLQFLFEYFSETQRNKGNFPGRFSGRQFSNSRSEMNVSTLELGDSALYLCASRGQGAGNTIYFGEGSWLTVV.

This sequence joins TRBV28 and TRBJ1-4; D is uncertain. This CDR3 is 14 amino acids long. CDR1 MDHEN and CDR2 SYDVKM come from the germline V gene. With 10 bases removed from V and 11 bases from J, the gap between germline ends came to 23 bases. CDR3 region: CATGSGVSWTKLFF. The CDR3 coding sequence is TGTGCCACGGGTTCGGGTGTTTCGTGGACCAAACTGTTTTTT.